This T cell receptor (beta chain) was profiled in a study of beta chain features in type 1 diabetes. About this clone itself: What it binds is not known.

The whole isolated RNA underwent reverse transcription, so sequencing captured expressed TCRB transcripts. TCRdb's table, derived via immunoSEQ multiplex PCR, lists solely in-frame clones and lacks some. Seen here are around 140,000 clones, 9% observed once, and the top ten hold 0.65% to 0.75%. One heparinised draw, averaging about 110 mL, was taken per donor. Study-level results: Patients with Type 1 diabetes showed moderately but significantly shorter TCRB CDR3s in all four CD4+ subsets. High-TCR-expressing cells could be over-represented by cDNA sequencing.

Per the germline V gene, CDR1 is SGHNT and CDR2 is YYREEE (reference sequence). After removal of 2 bases from V and 8 bases from J, the junction contained 9 bases not matched to a gene. The CDR3 spans 16 residues. The receptor's source is a young man with type 1 diabetes. The source material was central memory CD4+ T cells from blood. The rearrangement joins TRBV5-4 to TRBJ2-1, with 11 bases matching TRBD2. As DNA, the CDR3 is TGTGCCAGCAGCTTCCCCGGACTAGCGGGTGGGGATGAGCAGTTCTTC. Amino acids: CASSFPGLAGGDEQFF.